The clone carrying this T cell receptor beta chain was seen more than once but under ten times. In the original analysis: Estimation of nucleated cell counts relied on the amplification of reference gene primers. Generated by immunoSEQ multiplex PCR, the TCRdb table keeps only in-frame clones and is missing some. The DNA was the basis for D and trimming; V, J and clone size are from that table. The sample has approximately 72,000 clones; roughly 85% are singletons. Trimming shortened V by 5 bases and J by 4 bases, and 15 bases separated the two germline ends. The CDR3 covers 14 residues. Germline assignment: CDR1 GTSNPN and CDR2 SVGIG (reference sequence). This record belongs to a study of blood T cell repertoires in COVID-19. Study-level background: COVID-19 samples, acute and convalescent, were from the United States, Italy and Spain. PBMCs, B-cell-depleted T cells, or T cells provided the cDNA or gDNA that made up the material.

The J gene is TRBJ1-3, the V gene TRBV30; D remains unclear. The sequenced material came from peripheral blood. The receptor comes from an elderly woman with acute or convalescent COVID-19. CDR3 sequence (DNA): TGTGCCTGGGCGGGGTCTCTACGGGGAAACACCATATATTTT. Translated, it gives CAWAGSLRGNTIYF.